The rows below give T cell receptor beta chains drawn from one sample of a study of brain T cells in children with intractable seizures. Here immunoSEQ multiplex PCR was the method, and the copy in TCRdb shows in-frame clones only, minus some. The table records 110,000 or so clones, around 94% of them present only once. The sample was peripheral blood, taken at surgery. The receptor source for this set is a boy in the first two years of life with hemimegalencephaly and intractable seizures. CDR3s include the opening cysteine and the closing phenylalanine or tryptophan. The order of the fields is clone size, V gene, D gene, J gene, CDR3 protein, CDR3 DNA. D genes are given only for firm matches. Clone size is stated in some rows and not others, as once, few, many or a class when expanded.

.	TRBV5-1	.	TRBJ2-5	CASSFPPGYQETQYF	TGCGCCAGCAGCTTTCCCCCAGGGTACCAAGAGACCCAGTACTTC
.	TRBV6-5	.	TRBJ2-7	CASSPTTVTGYEQYF	TGTGCCAGCAGCCCGACTACCGTGACGGGGTACGAGCAGTACTTC
.	TRBV19	.	TRBJ2-3	CASSIRGRGTDTQYF	TGTGCCAGTAGTATAAGGGGCAGGGGCACAGATACGCAGTATTTT
.	TRBV27	TRBD1	TRBJ1-2	CASSFPNRGSYGYTF	TGTGCCAGCAGTTTCCCGAACAGGGGTAGCTATGGCTACACCTTC
.	TRBV6-1	.	TRBJ1-2	CASSGGAGSYPNYGYTF	TGTGCCAGCAGTGGGGGGGCAGGAAGCTATCCTAACTATGGCTACACCTTC
.	TRBV4-1	.	TRBJ1-5	CASSQDREDQPQHF	TGCGCCAGCAGCCAAGACAGGGAGGACCAGCCCCAGCATTTT
.	TRBV9	TRBD2	TRBJ2-7	CASSEGLAVYEQYF	TGTGCCAGCAGCGAAGGACTAGCGGTTTACGAGCAGTACTTC
.	TRBV27	.	TRBJ1-1	CASSLGGWTEAFF	TGTGCCAGCAGTCTGGGGGGGTGGACTGAAGCTTTCTTT
.	TRBV7-2	TRBD2	TRBJ2-7	CASSLNVLAGVSYEQYF	TGTGCCAGCAGCTTAAATGTACTAGCGGGCGTCTCCTACGAGCAGTACTTC
.	TRBV11-3	.	TRBJ2-1	CASSLDSGGLYNEQFF	TGTGCCAGCAGCTTAGATTCTGGGGGCTTATACAATGAGCAGTTCTTC
.	TRBV28	TRBD1	TRBJ1-2	CASGTAYGYTF	TGTGCCAGCGGGACAGCCTATGGCTACACCTTC
.	TRBV21-1	.	TRBJ1-1	CASSTLPRGAGTEAFF	TGTGCCAGCAGCACCCTTCCCAGGGGCGCGGGCACTGAAGCTTTCTTT
.	TRBV2	.	TRBJ2-1	CASRVTAVYNEQFF	TGTGCCAGCAGAGTTACAGCGGTCTACAATGAGCAGTTCTTC
.	TRBV10-3	.	TRBJ2-3	CAIRSSTDTQYF	TGTGCCATCAGATCTAGCACAGATACGCAGTATTTT
.	TRBV4-1	TRBD1	TRBJ2-4	CASSPTGQGRKNIQYF	TGCGCCAGCAGCCCTACGGGACAGGGCCGGAAAAACATTCAGTACTTC
few	TRBV6-5	.	TRBJ1-1	CASSPSFANTEAFF	TGTGCCAGCAGTCCCTCTTTCGCGAACACTGAAGCTTTCTTT
.	TRBV11-3	.	TRBJ2-7	CASSSPDRRAYEQYF	TGTGCCAGCAGCTCTCCCGACAGGCGCGCCTACGAGCAGTACTTC
.	TRBV5-6	.	TRBJ1-2	CASSAGAPSLDYGYTF	TGTGCCAGCAGCGCGGGGGCCCCTAGCTTGGACTATGGCTACACCTTC
.	TRBV6-5	TRBD1	TRBJ1-2	CASRDRGNYGYTF	TGTGCCAGTCGGGACAGGGGCAACTATGGCTACACCTTC
.	TRBV7-2	.	TRBJ2-6	CASSLVLGAGANVLTF	TGTGCCAGCAGCTTAGTACTCGGGGCTGGGGCCAACGTCCTGACTTTC
.	TRBV2	TRBD2	TRBJ2-1	CASRDVSGRPSYNEQFF	TGTGCCAGCAGGGACGTTAGCGGGAGGCCCTCCTACAATGAGCAGTTCTTC
.	TRBV5-4	TRBD2	TRBJ2-2	CASSSSSGRASGELFF	TGTGCCAGCAGCTCCTCTAGCGGGAGGGCCTCCGGGGAGCTGTTTTTT
.	TRBV13	.	TRBJ1-1	CASSSFEGRRRMNTEAFF	TGTGCCAGCAGCTCCTTCGAGGGGAGGAGAAGGATGAACACTGAAGCTTTCTTT
once	TRBV30	.	TRBJ1-1	CAWNGGNTEAFF	TGTGCCTGGAACGGGGGGAACACTGAAGCTTTCTTT
.	TRBV5-1	.	TRBJ2-2	CASSLGGTGELFF	TGCGCCAGCAGCTTGGGGGGAACCGGGGAGCTGTTTTTT
.	TRBV15	TRBD1	TRBJ2-2	CATSRRTGRENTGELFF	TGTGCCACCAGCAGAAGGACAGGTCGGGAGAACACCGGGGAGCTGTTTTTT
.	TRBV28	.	TRBJ2-7	CASIQSPGHFYEQYF	TGTGCCAGCATCCAATCCCCGGGACATTTCTACGAGCAGTACTTC
.	TRBV7-2	.	TRBJ2-3	CASSFGEVTDTQYF	TGTGCCAGCAGCTTCGGGGAGGTCACAGATACGCAGTATTTT
.	TRBV2	TRBD1	TRBJ1-2	CASSSPPGQLKYGYTF	TGTGCCAGCAGTTCTCCCCCGGGACAGTTAAAGTATGGCTACACCTTC
few	TRBV7-9	TRBD2	TRBJ2-3	CASSFRLAMDTQYF	TGTGCCAGCAGCTTTCGACTAGCTATGGATACGCAGTATTTT